This TCR beta chain was documented in a study of early T cells in non-severe SARS-CoV-2 infection. The V and J ends lost 1 base and 3 bases respectively, with 14 bases between them. Germline values: CDR1 SGHAT, CDR2 FQDESV (reference sequence). The CDR3 is 16 residues long. TCRdb passed the 5' RACE reads through MiXCR, listing each CDR3 protein once. The sample holds 40,000 to 60,000 distinct CDR3 sequences, about 6% seen once. The source material was whole blood, sampled at baseline. This clonotype originated in an adult who was a healthcare worker with PCR-confirmed SARS-CoV-2 infection or an uninfected control (not recorded which). This sequence joins TRBV11-1 and TRBJ2-3; D is ambiguous. CDR3 protein: CASSLVGLKGTDTQYF. DNA of the CDR3: TGTGCCAGCAGCTTAGTCGGCCTGAAGGGAACAGATACGCAGTATTTT.